Below, 17 T cell receptor beta chains from the same sample are listed, as sequenced in a study of cytomegalovirus exposure and HLA in healthy donors. The PCR ran on 60 Vbeta and 13 Jbeta primers. This table comes from immunoSEQ multiplex PCR, and its TCRdb copy is limited to in-frame clones, with some not included. The sample has 80,000 to 95,000 clones, nearly 80% seen once. Input material: PBMCs. These receptors were collected from a female donor in good health and CMV-seronegative.

There are a few counts of this clone. The rearrangement links TRBV10-3 to TRBJ1-4; D is possibly TRBD1 (5 bases). The CDR3 consists of 13 residues. Trimming pared 6 bases from V and 7 bases from J, leaving 12 bases between. From germline, CDR1 is ENHRY and CDR2 SYGVKD. CDR3 coding DNA: TGTGCCATCAGGGACATGGGGTCTGAAAAACTGTTTTTT. Translating gives CAIRDMGSEKLFF.

This chain links TRBV4-1 with TRBJ2-7; 10 bases are a match to TRBD2. Germline V gives CDR1 MGHRA, CDR2 YSYEKL. This CDR3 is built from 16 residues. The trim removed 1 base at V and 6 bases at J, leaving 9 bases unmatched. The CDR3 bases are TGCGCCAGCAGCCAAGCTAGCGGGGGCGAAGGGGGCGAGCAGTACTTC. Amino acid sequence: CASSQASGGEGGEQYF.

J is TRBJ2-7 and V is TRBV19, with TRBD2 matching over 14 bases. V lost 6 bases, J lost 3 bases, and 1 base stayed unmatched. Germline lookup yields CDR1 LNHDA and CDR2 SQIVND (reference sequence). This CDR3 region has 14 residues. CDR3 DNA: TGTGCCAGTAGCGGGACTAGCGGGAGCTACGAGCAGTACTTC. Amino acid sequence: CASSGTSGSYEQYF.

The chain couples TRBV4-1 to TRBJ2-2; TRBD1 aligns across 11 bases. The CDR3 is made up of 14 amino acids. With V trimmed by 11 bases and J by 7 bases, 9 bases remained unmatched. The germline gives CDR1 MGHRA, CDR2 YSYEKL. Here the CDR3 DNA reads TGCGCCGTGCGAGGACAGGGGGCGGGCGGGGAGCTGTTTTTT. Translating it yields CAVRGQGAGGELFF.

This clone was detected once. The chain combines TRBV12-5 with TRBJ2-1, with TRBD2 matching 9 bases. CDR3 size: 20 residues. V dropped 0 bases and J dropped 4; count of bases not matched to a gene: 16. Germline V lookup: CDR1 LGHNT, CDR2 FRNRAP. For the CDR3, the DNA is TGTGCTAGTGGTTTGGTACTAGATAGGGGTTTGGCGGGAGGGTACAATGAGCAGTTCTTC. Translating gives CASGLVLDRGLAGGYNEQFF.

The chain links TRBV18 to TRBJ2-5; D possibly corresponds to TRBD2 (6 bases). The CDR3 has 15 residues. V was trimmed by 0 bases and J by 1 base, leaving 9 bases between them. CDR1 and CDR2 from the germline V gene are KGHSH and LQKENI. The CDR3 loop reads CASSPPSGFQETQYF. DNA of the CDR3: TGTGCCAGCTCACCACCGAGCGGGTTCCAAGAGACCCAGTACTTC. Combining the CDR3 with reference TRBV18 and TRBJ2-5 gives the whole variable domain NAGVMQNPRHLVRRRGQEARLRCSPMKGHSHVYWYRQLPEEGLKFMVYLQKENIIDESGMPKERFSAEFPKEGPSILRIQQVVRGDSAAYFCASSPPSGFQETQYFGPGTRLLVL.

The J gene is TRBJ1-1, the V gene TRBV28; TRBD1 matches 7 bases. CDR3 length equals 14 residues. The germline V gene has CDR1 MDHEN and CDR2 SYDVKM. V trimming: 5 bases; J trimming: 5 bases; junction bases outside the gene matches: 8. The CDR3 here is CASSPTQGRTEAFF. CDR3 nucleotides: TGTGCCAGCAGTCCGACACAGGGGAGGACTGAAGCTTTCTTT.

CDR3 sequence reads: CASSYTSGTSTDTQYF. The CDR3 DNA reads as TGTGCCAGTAGTTACACTAGCGGCACTAGCACAGATACGCAGTATTTT. This chain links TRBV19 with TRBJ2-3, with 8 bases aligning to TRBD2. Germline CDR1 LNHDA, CDR2 SQIVND (reference sequence). The V gene end was trimmed by 5 bases and the J gene end by 0 bases; junction bases not matched to a gene: 7. The CDR3 has 16 amino acids.

Here the CDR3 DNA reads TGTGCCACCAGCAGACCTCCTCAGGGGACAAGCAATCAGCCCCAGCATTTT. Translated, it gives CATSRPPQGTSNQPQHF. The chain combines TRBV15 with TRBJ1-5, with TRBD1 as a possible D gene (6 bases). Germline V gives CDR1 LNHNV, CDR2 YYDKDF (reference sequence). The CDR3 runs 17 residues. Trimming shortened V by 2 bases and J by 1 base, and 15 bases separated the two germline ends.

The gene calls are TRBV7-9 and TRBJ2-5; TRBD2 is a possible D gene (5 bases). From germline, CDR1 is SEHNR and CDR2 FQNEAQ (reference sequence). The length of the CDR3 is 15 residues. Trimming cost V 4 bases and J 2 bases, with 14 bases left between them. The DNA of the CDR3 is TGTGCCAGCAGCTACCCGAGGTCGGGGCAAGAGACCCAGTACTTC. Translation: CASSYPRSGQETQYF.

The rearrangement uses TRBV4-2 and TRBJ2-5; the match to TRBD2 covers 8 bases. The CDR3 consists of 16 residues. Germline V gives CDR1 LGHNA, CDR2 YNFKEQ. With 4 bases clipped from V and 5 bases from J, the junction kept 12 bases outside the gene matches. CDR3 residues: CASSPRLASRGETQYF. The CDR3 DNA is TGTGCCAGCAGCCCTCGACTAGCGTCCCGGGGGGAGACCCAGTACTTC.

This clone was observed once. The gene calls are TRBV12-5 and TRBJ2-1; no reliable D call. The CDR3 spans 13 residues. Germline V gives CDR1 LGHNT, CDR2 FRNRAP. Trimming cost V 3 bases and J 9 bases, with 12 bases left between them. The CDR3 loop reads CASGLWLVGEQFF. The DNA of the CDR3 is TGTGCTAGTGGTTTATGGCTAGTCGGTGAGCAGTTCTTC.

This chain uses TRBV7-9 with TRBJ1-2; 11 bases map to TRBD1. The J segment lost 7 bases and the V segment lost 2 bases, leaving 6 bases of the junction unmatched. The CDR3 consists of 15 residues. Germline CDR1 reads SEHNR; CDR2 reads FQNEAQ (reference sequence). The CDR3: CASSLLGTGGPGYTF. The CDR3 DNA follows: TGTGCCAGCAGCTTATTAGGGACAGGGGGTCCTGGCTACACCTTC.

The gene calls are TRBV10-3 and TRBJ2-2; 10 bases agree with TRBD2. V shed 9 bases and J 0 bases; nucleotides not matched to a gene: 7. This CDR3 is 16 amino acids long. Germline V gene lookup returns CDR1 ENHRY and CDR2 SYGVKD. CDR3 region: CAIQGTSATNTGELFF. The CDR3 DNA reads TGTGCCATTCAAGGGACTAGCGCCACGAACACCGGGGAGCTGTTTTTT.

This clone is medium-sized within its sample. This sequence joins TRBV4-1 and TRBJ1-2; unclear D gene. The ends were cut back, 0 bases at V and 0 bases at J, with 11 bases in the middle. Germline V lookup: CDR1 MGHRA, CDR2 YSYEKL. CDR3 length equals 16 residues. The CDR3: CASSQDTTVTNYGYTF. The CDR3 DNA reads TGCGCCAGCAGCCAAGATACCACGGTAACTAACTATGGCTACACCTTC.

The chain employs TRBV2 and TRBJ1-1, with D possibly matching TRBD1 (5 bases). Trimming took 10 bases from V and 11 from J, leaving 17 bases between them. This CDR3 region has 11 residues. Looked up from germline, CDR1 is SNHLY and CDR2 is FYNNEI. CDR3 DNA: TGTGCCACCCAAGCGGGGACTCGGGCTTTCTTT. Translating it yields CATQAGTRAFF.

The rearrangement joins TRBV4-3 to TRBJ2-5; possible D gene TRBD1, 5 bases. The CDR3 length is 16 residues. V was trimmed by 0 bases and J by 2 bases, leaving 13 bases between them. Germline CDR1 LGHNA, CDR2 YSLEER. DNA of the CDR3: TGCGCCAGCAGCCAAGATCCCGTGCAGGGTCAAGAGACCCAGTACTTC. This gives the protein CASSQDPVQGQETQYF.